The 12 T cell receptor delta chains below come from one sample, sequenced in a study of gamma-delta chains in newborns, infants, children. TCRdb re-called the reads via CATT. The sample yields 5,600 or so delta-chain clones, roughly 2% seen once. The sample was blood. These receptors came from a child who was a newborn, infant or young child, either healthy, febrile or measles-vaccinated (not recorded which).

This clone appeared a few times. The TCRdb record carries a much larger clone's protein, which differs from this DNA's translation at residue 7; a read error is the likely cause, and the protein listed here is the DNA translation. The rearrangement uses TRDV2 and TRDJ2; D is ambiguous. Per the germline V gene, CDR1 is GEAIGNYY and CDR2 is EKD. The CDR3 is 14 amino acids. Trimming took off 0 bases at V and 5 bases at J, with 9 bases between the two ends. The CDR3: CACDTVEDTAQLFF. The DNA of the CDR3 is TGTGCCTGTGACACCGTGGAGGATACAGCACAACTCTTCTTT.

This clone is classed as medium-sized. The sample holds other DNA sequences that translate to the same CDR3. V is TRDV2 and J is TRDJ3, with 11 positions matching TRDD3. The V gene's germline CDR1 is GEAIGNYY and CDR2 EKD. Trimming took 3 bases from V and 3 from J; bases not matched to a gene: 3. The CDR3 consists of 17 residues. DNA for the CDR3: TGTGCCTGTGACTATACTGGGGGATACTGGGACACCCGACAGATGTTTTTC. Its translation is CACDYTGGYWDTRQMFF.

About this clone itself: A far more abundant clone sits one base away, making this likely a read error. The chain has TRDV2 and TRDJ1, with 8 nucleotides matching TRDD3. The CDR3 has 14 amino acids. Germline V lookup: CDR1 GEAIGNYY, CDR2 EKD. The CDR3, as DNA: TGTGCCCGTGACATACTGGGGGACACCGATAAACTCATCTTT. This gives the protein CARDILGDTDKLIF.

Comments on this clone: A read error likely explains why the TCRdb protein, taken from a much larger clone, differs from this DNA's translation at residue 11; the protein shown is translated from the DNA. The chain carries TRDV2 and TRDJ3; 10 bases fit TRDD3. Unmatched junction bases numbered 10, after V lost 4 bases and J lost 2 bases. The CDR3 sequence is 19 residues long. Germline V gene sequence: CDR1 GEAIGNYY, CDR2 EKD. CDR3 DNA sequence: TGTGCCTGTGATCCGACTGGGGGATCTAGCCCCTGGGACACCCGACAGATGTTTTTC. Protein sequence: CACDPTGGSSPWDTRQMFF.

V is TRDV2 and J is TRDJ3; 10 positions match TRDD3. CDR1 GEAIGNYY and CDR2 EKD come from the germline V gene. The CDR3 runs to 19 residues. The V gene end was trimmed by 0 bases and the J gene end by 0 bases; junction bases not matched to a gene: 4. The CDR3: CACDTGGYGDSWDTRQMFF. The CDR3 DNA is TGTGCCTGTGACACCGGGGGATACGGGGACTCCTGGGACACCCGACAGATGTTTTTC.

This clone is deemed medium-sized. The rearrangement uses TRDV2 and TRDJ3; 7 nucleotides agree with TRDD3. V shed 3 bases, J shed 2 bases, and the junction held 9 bases outside the gene matches. This CDR3 is 18 amino acids long. Per the germline V gene, CDR1 is GEAIGNYY and CDR2 is EKD. CDR3 nucleotide sequence: TGTGCCTGTGACCTACTGGGGACAGGAACCTGGGACACCCGACAGATGTTTTTC. Protein product: CACDLLGTGTWDTRQMFF.

On this clone: Only one base separates this from a far larger clonotype, so it likely reflects a read error. Different DNA sequences within this sample yield the same CDR3. This chain uses TRDV2 with TRDJ3, with TRDD3 matching over 11 bases. Per the germline V gene, CDR1 is GEAIGNYY and CDR2 is EKD. The CDR3 has 19 amino acids. The CDR3 nucleotides read TGCGCCTGTGACACCGTACTGGGGGATAGCTCCTGGGACACCCGACAGATGTTTTTC. Its protein is CACDTVLGDSSWDTRQMFF.

By sample share, this clone is medium-sized. This sample also contains other DNA sequences that code for the same CDR3. The V and J genes are TRDV2 and TRDJ2, with 8 bases matching TRDD3. V trimming: 0 bases; J trimming: 0 bases; junction bases outside the gene matches: 5. From germline, CDR1 is GEAIGNYY and CDR2 EKD. The CDR3 extends over 17 amino acids. Written as DNA, the CDR3 is TGTGCCTGTGACACCCTGGGGGACCCTTCTTTGACAGCACAACTCTTCTTT. Translation: CACDTLGDPSLTAQLFF.

This clone appeared a few times. TCRdb lists the protein of a much larger clone for this DNA, which differs at residue 3, so this is likely a read error; the protein given here is translated from the DNA itself. The V call is TRDV2, the J call TRDJ3; D gene ambiguous. The germline gives CDR1 GEAIGNYY, CDR2 EKD. This CDR3 spans 19 amino acids. DNA for the CDR3: TGTGCCCGTGACACCGCGGGGCCGCCGCGCTCCTGGGACACCCGACAGATGTTTTTC. This gives the protein CARDTAGPPRSWDTRQMFF.

Remarks on this clone: The TCRdb record carries a much larger clone's protein, which differs from this DNA's translation at residue 4; a read error is the likely cause, and the protein listed here is the DNA translation. The rearrangement joins TRDV2 to TRDJ3; 12 nucleotides align to TRDD3. The CDR3 sequence is 18 residues long. Trimming took 5 bases from V and 0 from J; bases not matched to a gene: 4. Germline V gives CDR1 GEAIGNYY, CDR2 EKD. The CDR3 here is CACGILGDTSWDTRQMFF. CDR3 nucleotides: TGTGCCTGTGGCATACTGGGGGATACCTCCTGGGACACCCGACAGATGTTTTTC.

This clone was counted between two and nine times. This clone may be a read error of a much larger clone one base away. At the DNA level, this CDR3 is encoded by other sequences in the same sample as well. This chain links TRDV2 with TRDJ3, with TRDD3 matching over 11 bases. The germline V gene encodes CDR1 GEAIGNYY and CDR2 EKD. The CDR3 has 20 amino acids. The CDR3 nucleotides are TGCGCCTGTGACACTTGGGGGATACGCGTAGGATCCTGGGACACCCGACAGATGTTTTTC. Translation gives CACDTWGIRVGSWDTRQMFF.

This clone was observed a handful of times. The amino acid sequence in TCRdb belongs to a much larger clone and departs from this DNA's translation at residue 3, likely a sequencing read error; the sequence shown is translated from the DNA. The V gene is TRDV2, the J gene TRDJ3, with 8 positions matching TRDD3. Germline values: CDR1 GEAIGNYY, CDR2 EKD. The CDR3 length is 18 residues. The CDR3 loop is CARDSPLGGAWDTRQMFF. The CDR3 DNA follows: TGTGCCCGTGACTCTCCACTGGGGGGTGCCTGGGACACCCGACAGATGTTTTTC.